This T cell receptor beta chain was retrieved from a study of PD-1 blockade in classical Hodgkin lymphoma. Study observations and caveats: Some patients started nivolumab under 1 year after ASCT, and they were excluded.

Concerning this clone itself: The antigen is unknown.

After autologous stem cell transplantation all patients relapsed, and prior brentuximab vedotin exposure differed between cohorts. The table came from immunoSEQ multiplex PCR; TCRdb's copy has only in-frame clones and leaves some out. The repertoire has about 40,000 clones, roughly 78% of them found once; the top ten carry around 15%. The material was peripheral blood mononuclear cells (PBMCs), obtained at baseline. This clonotype was sampled from a human donor with classical Hodgkin lymphoma.

CDR3 loop: CASSPSYRDGYGYTF. In DNA, the CDR3 is TGTGCCAGCTCACCCTCATACCGGGACGGCTATGGCTACACCTTC. The chain links TRBV18 to TRBJ1-2, with D perhaps TRBD1 (5 bases). The CDR3 extends over 15 amino acids. Germline CDR1 reads KGHSH; CDR2 reads LQKENI. V was pared by 3 bases and J by 4 bases, with 15 bases between.